This TCR beta chain was obtained from a study of cytomegalovirus exposure and HLA in healthy donors. Study-wide findings and caveats: In an earlier analysis, most TCR beta V segments were productive about 87% or about 30% of the time. Association of some 18,000 TCR beta sequences with HLA alleles was found at 0.05 false discovery rate in a later analysis.

The primer mix had 60 Vbeta and 13 Jbeta primers. The protocol was immunoSEQ multiplex PCR, while the TCRdb copy is restricted to in-frame clones and leaves out a portion. Of about 60,000 clones listed, less than 85% are singletons. CDR1 and CDR2 (germline): MNHNS, SASEGT. CDR3 size: 15 residues. V shed 6 bases and J 0 bases; nucleotides not matched to a gene: 6. Concerning this clone itself: Its antigen remains unknown.

This sequence originates from a woman aged 55-69 years in good health and CMV-seropositive. V gene TRBV6-1 combines with J gene TRBJ1-1; 8 positions agree with TRBD1. Sequencing was done on a sample of PBMCs. CDR3 amino acids: CASRWDRTMNTEAFF. The CDR3 bases are TGTGCCAGCAGGTGGGACAGGACCATGAACACTGAAGCTTTCTTT.